What follows is one T cell receptor (beta chain) and its context. This entry comes from a study of cytomegalovirus exposure and HLA in healthy donors. Amplification used 60 Vbeta primers and 13 Jbeta primers. The table came from immunoSEQ multiplex PCR; TCRdb's copy has only in-frame clones and leaves some out. The sample spans 65,000 to 90,000 clones; the ten largest clones claim roughly 2.3%. The germline CDR1 and CDR2 sequences are MNHEY and SVGAGI. This CDR3 has 15 residues. The J segment lost 12 bases and the V segment lost 6 bases, leaving 15 bases of the junction unmatched. The sequence was obtained from a female donor in good health and CMV-seropositive. The chain links TRBV6-5 to TRBJ2-1, with 9 bases lining up with TRBD1. Input material: PBMCs. In DNA, the CDR3 is TGTGCCAGCAGACTCACCGGGACAGGGAATTCTGGGCAGTTCTTC. It specifies CASRLTGTGNSGQFF.